What follows are 21 T cell receptor beta chains derived from one specimen sequenced in a study of brain T cells in children with intractable seizures. Documented time point: blood from clinic visit 5 months post-surgery; TSC patient then seizure free. TCRdb's copy holds only in-frame clones and misses some; the assay was immunoSEQ multiplex PCR. The repertoire holds under 400,000 clones, with more than 85% as singletons. The starting material was peripheral blood, obtained less than 6 months after surgery. These receptors came from a boy in the first two years of life with tuberous sclerosis and intractable seizures.

This clone was counted once. This chain connects TRBV6-5 to TRBJ1-2; D gene unclear. V lost 7 bases to trimming and J lost 8 bases, with 14 bases between them. Per germline, CDR1 MNHEY and CDR2 SVGAGI. CDR3 length: 12 residues. The CDR3 nucleotides read TGTGCCAGCACGAAAGCACCTGAAGGCTACACCTTC. Translation: CASTKAPEGYTF.

The V gene is TRBV6-1, the J gene TRBJ2-3, with 8 bases aligning to TRBD2. Germline lookup yields CDR1 MNHNS and CDR2 SASEGT. The junction had 9 bases not matched to a gene; V was cut back by 4 bases and J by 0 bases. CDR3 size: 17 residues. The CDR3: CASSGGRGEISTDTQYF. CDR3 sequence (DNA): TGTGCCAGCAGTGGAGGGCGGGGGGAAATAAGCACAGATACGCAGTATTTT.

The J gene is TRBJ1-1, the V gene TRBV11-3; unclear D gene. CDR3 length equals 16 residues. Looked up from germline, CDR1 is SGHNT and CDR2 is YENEEA. Deletions cut 1 base from V and 4 bases from J, with 16 bases between. The chain's CDR3 is CASSLVSRSGGTEAFF. The CDR3 coding sequence is TGTGCCAGCAGCTTAGTTAGTAGGTCGGGTGGCACTGAAGCTTTCTTT.

This chain uses TRBV30 with TRBJ1-4; 7 bases match TRBD1. From germline, CDR1 is GTSNPN and CDR2 SVGIG (reference sequence). After removal of 5 bases from V and 3 bases from J, the junction contained 3 bases not matched to a gene. This CDR3 region has 13 residues. The DNA for the CDR3 is TGTGCCTGGGAGGGGGCGTCTAATGAAAAACTGTTTTTT. This translates into CAWEGASNEKLFF.

This clone was seen just once. The chain combines TRBV24-1 with TRBJ2-3; D may be TRBD1 (5 bases). CDR1 is KGHDR and CDR2 is SFDVKD in the germline V gene. The CDR3 is 14 amino acids. V was clipped by 7 bases and J by 0 bases, with 10 bases between them. In nucleotides, the CDR3 is TGTGCCACCAGCGACAGTACCAGCACAGATACGCAGTATTTT. Translated, it gives CATSDSTSTDTQYF.

The gene calls are TRBV4-1 and TRBJ1-4, with D unresolved. The CDR3 runs to 13 residues. Trimming took off 4 bases at V and 8 bases at J, with 11 bases between the two ends. The V gene's germline CDR1 is MGHRA and CDR2 YSYEKL. The CDR3 spells CASSRVVSEKLFF. The CDR3 DNA reads as TGCGCCAGCAGCCGCGTTGTGAGCGAAAAACTGTTTTTT.

This clone is a singleton in its sample. The V gene is TRBV18, the J gene TRBJ1-2; D remains unclear. The germline V and J ends were trimmed by 0 bases and 0 bases, with 11 bases remaining between them. The CDR3 extends over 16 amino acids. The V gene's germline CDR1 is KGHSH and CDR2 LQKENI. The CDR3 nucleotides are TGTGCCAGCTCACCACCGTCCGTGGAAGCTAACTATGGCTACACCTTC. Its protein product is CASSPPSVEANYGYTF. The variable domain in full, with the rest retrieved from reference TRBV18 and TRBJ1-2, is NAGVMQNPRHLVRRRGQEARLRCSPMKGHSHVYWYRQLPEEGLKFMVYLQKENIIDESGMPKERFSAEFPKEGPSILRIQQVVRGDSAAYFCASSPPSVEANYGYTFGSGTRLTVV.

The chain recombines TRBV7-6 with TRBJ2-5; 8 nucleotides align to TRBD2. Germline lookup yields CDR1 SGHVS and CDR2 FNYEAQ. Trimming at V came to 2 bases and at J to 1 base, leaving 9 bases not matched to a gene. The CDR3 covers 17 residues. This CDR3 is CASSLWSWRGAQETQYF. In DNA, the CDR3 is TGTGCCAGCAGCTTATGGTCGTGGCGGGGGGCCCAAGAGACCCAGTACTTC.

The chain uses TRBV30 and TRBJ2-3; TRBD2 matches 12 bases. J was trimmed by 5 bases and V by 1 base; bases with no gene match: 1. The germline CDR1 and CDR2 sequences are GTSNPN and SVGIG (reference sequence). The CDR3 is 14 residues long. The CDR3 DNA reads TGTGCCTGGAGTGGACTAGCGGGAGTAGATACGCAGTATTTT. Encoded protein: CAWSGLAGVDTQYF. The variable domain in full, completed from reference TRBV30 and TRBJ2-3, reads SQTIHQWPATLVQPVGSPLSLECTVEGTSNPNLYWYRQAAGRGLQLLFYSVGIGQISSEVPQNLSASRPQDRQFILSSKKLLLSDSGFYLCAWSGLAGVDTQYFGPGTRLTVL.

The chain carries TRBV30 and TRBJ1-2; D is uncertain. This CDR3 region has 12 residues. CDR1 and CDR2 (germline): GTSNPN, SVGIG (reference sequence). Trimming removed 0 bases from V and 5 bases from J, with 7 bases in between. CDR3 sequence: CAWSVSVYGYTF. CDR3 coding DNA: TGTGCCTGGAGTGTATCCGTGTATGGCTACACCTTC.

The chain carries TRBV7-9 and TRBJ2-1, with D tentatively TRBD2 (5 bases). Per the germline V gene, CDR1 is SEHNR and CDR2 is FQNEAQ (reference sequence). Trimming removed 0 bases at V and 2 bases at J, with 11 bases between. This CDR3 is 16 amino acids long. This CDR3 reads CASSLANRGPYNEQFF. The CDR3 coding sequence is TGTGCCAGCAGCTTAGCGAACCGAGGGCCCTACAATGAGCAGTTCTTC. Based on the CDR3 plus reference TRBV7-9 and TRBJ2-1, the full variable domain is DTGVSQNPRHKITKRGQNVTFRCDPISEHNRLYWYRQTLGQGPEFLTYFQNEAQLEKSRLLSDRFSAERPKGSFSTLEIQRTEQGDSAMYLCASSLANRGPYNEQFFGPGTRLTVL.

The rearrangement links TRBV7-9 to TRBJ1-4; tentatively, D is TRBD1 (5 bases). The V and J ends lost 1 base and 8 bases respectively, with 14 bases between them. CDR3 size: 15 residues. CDR1 SEHNR and CDR2 FQNEAQ come from the germline V gene (reference sequence). CDR3 sequence reads: CASSLVQGGGEKLFF. The DNA of the CDR3 is TGTGCCAGCAGCTTAGTCCAGGGTGGAGGAGAAAAACTGTTTTTT.

Notes on this clone: Other DNA sequences within the sample encode an identical CDR3. The chain is built from TRBV12-3 or TRBV12-4 and TRBJ2-7; possibly TRBD2 for D (5 bases). This CDR3 region has 13 residues. Between the trimmed V and J ends, which lost 3 bases and 0 bases, there was a span of 6 bases. The CDR3 DNA sequence: TGTGCCAGCAGTTTTGGGAGCTCCTACGAGCAGTACTTC. It specifies CASSFGSSYEQYF.

Comments on this clone: In the same sample, other DNA sequences code for this CDR3. The V and J genes are TRBV12-3 or TRBV12-4 and TRBJ2-5; 7 nucleotides agree with TRBD2. This CDR3 is built from 13 residues. The junction had 1 base not matched to a gene; V was cut back by 3 bases and J by 3 bases. The DNA for the CDR3 is TGTGCCAGCAGTTTGGGAGGGGAAGAGACCCAGTACTTC. It encodes CASSLGGEETQYF.

This chain links TRBV18 with TRBJ2-6; the D is unclear. Per germline, CDR1 KGHSH and CDR2 LQKENI. The CDR3 spans 14 residues. Trimming removed 3 bases at V and 4 bases at J, with 7 bases between. This chain's CDR3 is CASSPESGANVLTF. DNA of the CDR3: TGTGCCAGCTCACCGGAGTCAGGGGCCAACGTCCTGACTTTC.

The chain carries TRBV19 and TRBJ1-1; no clear D gene. V was clipped by 3 bases and J by 4 bases, with 9 bases between them. Germline V gene data show CDR1 as LNHDA and CDR2 as SQIVND (reference sequence). This CDR3 spans 13 amino acids. CDR3 loop: CASSIFLGTEAFF. The CDR3 bases are TGTGCCAGTAGTATTTTCCTGGGCACTGAAGCTTTCTTT.

The chain combines TRBV4-2 with TRBJ1-6, with D hard to call. Germline CDR1 LGHNA, CDR2 YNFKEQ. V lost 0 bases and J lost 9, with 12 bases in between. The CDR3 extends over 15 amino acids. The CDR3 protein is CASSQDAGSTSPLHF. The CDR3 region has the DNA TGTGCCAGCAGCCAAGATGCAGGTTCGACTTCACCCCTCCACTTT.

The V call is TRBV3-1 (or the pseudogene TRBV3-2), the J call TRBJ2-3, with 8 positions matching TRBD2. The CDR3 is 15 residues long. Germline V gene data show CDR1 as LGHDT and CDR2 as YNNKEL (reference sequence). J was trimmed by 5 bases and V by 3 bases; bases with no gene match: 7. This chain's CDR3 is CASSHSGSPGDTQYF. The CDR3 coding sequence is TGTGCCAGCAGCCACAGCGGGAGCCCAGGAGATACGCAGTATTTT.

The table lists this clone with a few counts. The rearrangement links TRBV20-1 to TRBJ2-7; D possibly corresponds to TRBD1 (5 bases). The CDR3 extends over 15 amino acids. The germline gives CDR1 DFQATT, CDR2 SNEGSKA (reference sequence). V was shortened by 3 bases and J by 2 bases, with 17 bases between the two germline ends. The CDR3 loop is CSASNVVGAAYEQYF. CDR3 DNA: TGCAGTGCTAGTAACGTCGTAGGGGCCGCCTACGAGCAGTACTTC.

This chain uses TRBV7-6 with TRBJ2-7; TRBD2 agrees at 8 bases. The CDR3 totals 17 residues. Germline trimming cut 5 bases from V and 6 bases from J; bases unmatched to any gene: 18. Germline-derived CDR1 and CDR2 are SGHVS and FNYEAQ. The chain's CDR3 is CASSPRGSSGGPGEQYF. CDR3 sequence (DNA): TGTGCCAGCAGCCCTAGAGGGTCTTCGGGAGGGCCGGGCGAGCAGTACTTC.

The chain combines TRBV7-2 with TRBJ2-7; maybe TRBD2 (6 bases). CDR1 is SGHTA, CDR2 FQGNSA, per germline. V lost 4 bases to trimming and J lost 1 base, with 14 bases between them. The CDR3 has 15 residues. The CDR3 DNA is TGTGCCAGCAGCTCGGGGACTCAATTTTCCTACGAGCAGTACTTC. As protein: CASSSGTQFSYEQYF.